These T cell receptor beta chains were read from a single sample in a study of blood T cell repertoires in COVID-19. This table comes from immunoSEQ multiplex PCR, and its TCRdb copy is limited to in-frame clones, with some not included. Altogether roughly 300,000 clones are present, around 87% being singletons, with the ten largest covering less than 6%. Specimen: PBMCs or T cells enriched from blood (not recorded which). The receptors stem from a woman aged 25 to 45 who had recovered from COVID-19. CDR3s leave out the opening cysteine and the closing phenylalanine or tryptophan. The order of the fields is V gene, J gene, clone size, CDR3 protein. Clone sizes are given selectively: once, few, many, or a class where the clone is expanded.

>TRBV28|TRBJ2-1|.
ASSPTRGGYNEQF
>TRBV29-1|TRBJ1-2|few
SVTTGDGGYT
>TRBV15|TRBJ1-4|.
ATSSLRGKLF
>TRBV4-1|TRBJ1-2|.
ASSQEQGSNYGYT
>TRBV4-2|TRBJ1-5|.
ASSQEGQGFNQPQH
>TRBV7-2|TRBJ1-6|once
ASSLTWTGANNSPLH
>TRBV11-3|TRBJ2-1|.
ASSKGQGRHNEQF
>TRBV7-2|TRBJ1-1|.
ASSLVDSLEAF
>TRBV24-1|TRBJ2-5|once
ATSDTGGAGETQY
>TRBV27|TRBJ2-7|.
ASSLLTSGGVYEQY
>TRBV6-5|TRBJ2-2|.
ASSRTGFAGELF
>TRBV5-1|TRBJ2-7|.
ASSRGQAYYEQY
>TRBV6-6|TRBJ2-3|.
ASSPMLRGSTDTQY
>TRBV5-1|TRBJ2-5|.
ASSLSLRRPGETQY
>TRBV5-1|TRBJ1-4|.
ASSPTTTNEKLF
>TRBV27|TRBJ2-3|.
ASSLGGLAGPSDTQY
>TRBV6-1|TRBJ1-5|.
ASSEREWEFKGNQPQH
>TRBV25-1|TRBJ1-1|.
ASSESWNTEAF
>TRBV13|TRBJ1-2|.
ASSLVRTVHLYGYT
>TRBV28|TRBJ1-3|.
ASSPRGDTIY
>TRBV10-3|TRBJ1-1|.
AISLDRNTEAF
>TRBV12-2|TRBJ2-1|.
ASRIGLASSYNEQF
>TRBV19|TRBJ2-1|once
ASSPRAAKLGYNEQF
>TRBV6-5|TRBJ2-5|.
ASSPGLQETQY
>TRBV2|TRBJ1-4|.
ASSEALRDPK
>TRBV6-4|TRBJ2-7|.
ASTSRGGTGDEQY
>TRBV2|TRBJ2-2|.
ASSVLGSSGELF
>TRBV28|TRBJ2-3|.
ASSLYFLSRRSDTQY
>TRBV3-1/TRBV3-2|TRBJ2-7|.
ASSQGTGFPYEQY
>TRBV11-2|TRBJ1-1|few
ASSLYLNTEAF
>TRBV27|TRBJ1-5|.
ASSLGGSLNQPQH
>TRBV29-1|TRBJ1-4|.
SAGTTNNEKLF
>TRBV10-3|TRBJ1-4|.
AISESTGPGEKLF
>TRBV19|TRBJ2-2|.
ASSPDRGQVGELF
>TRBV6-5|TRBJ1-1|.
ASSYWGEMNTEAF
>TRBV4-3|TRBJ1-3|few
ASSQDFRGSSGNTIY
>TRBV4-1|TRBJ2-3|.
ASSQPTDTQY
>TRBV7-9|TRBJ2-1|once
ASSLVPGHEQF
>TRBV4-1|TRBJ1-5|once
ASSPTTGAGHQPQH
>TRBV7-6|TRBJ2-5|.
ASSLVTSGVPETQY
>TRBV6-4|TRBJ2-3|few
ASSPTAGAHTDTQY